This T cell receptor (beta chain) is drawn from a study of cytomegalovirus exposure and HLA in healthy donors. The PCR was carried out with 60 Vbeta primers and 13 Jbeta primers. Clones were read by immunoSEQ multiplex PCR, and TCRdb kept only the in-frame ones, dropping some. Among around 140,000 clones listed, 65% to 80% were seen once. Overall study findings and caveats: Sequence variants that were highly shared formed a cluster that was likely a sequencing artifact. Analysis performed later showed TCR beta chains linked to HLA being more clonally expanded than equally common others.

Germline values: CDR1 MDHEN, CDR2 SYDVKM. The CDR3 spans 18 residues. V shed 8 bases, J shed 1 base, and the junction held 15 bases outside the gene matches. This clone was seen a few times. Its target is not known. The genes are TRBV28 and TRBJ2-4; 9 bases line up with TRBD1. The sequenced sample consisted of PBMCs. The receptor was isolated from a male donor in good health and CMV-seropositive. CDR3 protein: CASETGTGIPFAKNIQYF. CDR3 sequence (DNA): TGTGCCAGCGAGACCGGGACAGGGATCCCTTTCGCCAAAAACATTCAGTACTTC. Complete variable domain (other parts from reference TRBV28 and TRBJ2-4): DVKVTQSSRYLVKRTGEKVFLECVQDMDHENMFWYRQDPGLGLRLIYFSYDVKMKEKGDIPEGYSVSREKKERFSLILESASTNQTSMYLCASETGTGIPFAKNIQYFGAGTRLSVL.